This entry describes one TCR beta chain. The entry originates in a study of control samples from healthy donors and cancer patients. This CDR3 is 15 amino acids long. The V segment lost 4 bases and the J segment 3 bases; nucleotides outside the gene matches: 9. The germline gives CDR1 GTSNPN, CDR2 SVGIG (reference sequence). The table came from immunoSEQ multiplex PCR; TCRdb's copy has only in-frame clones and leaves some out. This sample has some 120,000 clones, with around 87% found just once. The sequencing input was blood. This receptor was obtained from a man in his fifties or sixties in good health. V and J are TRBV30 and TRBJ2-7; 10 bases line up with TRBD1. The DNA of the CDR3 is TGTGCCTGGAAGGGCCGGGGACAGGGGTACTACGAGCAGTACTTC. It yields the protein CAWKGRGQGYYEQYF.